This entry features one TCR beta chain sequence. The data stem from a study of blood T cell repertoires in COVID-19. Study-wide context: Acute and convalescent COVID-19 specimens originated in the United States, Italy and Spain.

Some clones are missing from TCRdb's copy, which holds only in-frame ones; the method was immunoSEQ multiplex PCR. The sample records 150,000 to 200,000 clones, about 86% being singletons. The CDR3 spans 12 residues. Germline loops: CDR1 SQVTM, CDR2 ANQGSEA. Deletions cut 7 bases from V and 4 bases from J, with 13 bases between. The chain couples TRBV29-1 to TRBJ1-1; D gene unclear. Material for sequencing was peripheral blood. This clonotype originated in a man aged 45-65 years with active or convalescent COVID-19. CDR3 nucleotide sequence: TGCAGCGCCGAGAGGGAGGGCACTGAAGCTTTCTTT. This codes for CSAEREGTEAFF.